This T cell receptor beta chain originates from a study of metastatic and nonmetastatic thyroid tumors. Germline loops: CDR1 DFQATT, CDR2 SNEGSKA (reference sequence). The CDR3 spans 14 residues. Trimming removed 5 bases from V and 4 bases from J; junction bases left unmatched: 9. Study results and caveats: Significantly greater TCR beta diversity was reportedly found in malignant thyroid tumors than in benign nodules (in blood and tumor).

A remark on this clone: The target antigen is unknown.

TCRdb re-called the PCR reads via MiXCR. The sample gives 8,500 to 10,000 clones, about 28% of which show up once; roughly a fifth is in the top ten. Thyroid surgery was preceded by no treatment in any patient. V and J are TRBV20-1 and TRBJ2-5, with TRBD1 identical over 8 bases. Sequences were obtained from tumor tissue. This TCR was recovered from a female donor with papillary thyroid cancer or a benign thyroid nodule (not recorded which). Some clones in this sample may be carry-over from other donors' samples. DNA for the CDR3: TGCAGTGCTGGTCGACAGGGGTGGCGAGAGACCCAGTACTTC. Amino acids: CSAGRQGWRETQYF.